This is a list of T cell receptor beta chains from one sample in a study of OX40 agonist ivuxolimab in advanced cancers. Data came from immunoSEQ multiplex PCR; TCRdb stores just in-frame clones and leaves some out. The table shows about 120,000 clones, with 80% to 90% occurring only once. Here the sequenced sample was CD4+ or CD8+ T cells sorted from blood, taken in a trial of the OX40 agonist ivuxolimab. The receptors come from an adult with an advanced solid tumor such as melanoma, head and neck, liver or kidney cancer. The CDR3 runs from the conserved cysteine through the conserved F or W. The order of the fields is clone size, J gene, V gene, D gene, CDR3 DNA, CDR3 protein. D genes are given only for firm matches. Rows give clone size only sometimes, using once, few, many, or a class for an expanded clone.

size: -; J: TRBJ2-7; V: TRBV15; D: -; DNA: TGTGCCACCAGCAGAGATATCTCCTACGAGCAGTACTTC; CDR3: CATSRDISYEQYF
size: -; J: TRBJ2-2; V: TRBV6-6; D: -; DNA: TGTGCCAGCAGGGGTTCGAACACCGGGGAGCTGTTTTTT; CDR3: CASRGSNTGELFF
size: -; J: TRBJ2-7; V: TRBV12-5; D: -; DNA: TGTGCTAGTGGGGCCGGGCCACTTCCCACCTACGAGCAGTACTTC; CDR3: CASGAGPLPTYEQYF
size: -; J: TRBJ2-1; V: TRBV11-1; D: TRBD2; DNA: TGTGCCAGCAGCTTAATGCGCGGGGGGGGTGAGCAGTTCTTC; CDR3: CASSLMRGGGEQFF
size: -; J: TRBJ2-3; V: TRBV5-1; D: TRBD2; DNA: TGCGCCAGCAGCTTGGGACGGACTAGCGGGAGCACAGATACGCAGTATTTT; CDR3: CASSLGRTSGSTDTQYF
size: -; J: TRBJ1-1; V: TRBV28; D: -; DNA: TGTGCCAGCAGTTTCAATCTCCCCCCAGCTTTCTTT; CDR3: CASSFNLPPAFF
size: -; J: TRBJ2-3; V: TRBV7-6; D: TRBD2; DNA: TGTGCCAGCAGCTTGCCGAATGGGACTAGCGGGGGCTCTAGCACAGATACGCAGTATTTT; CDR3: CASSLPNGTSGGSSTDTQYF
size: -; J: TRBJ1-2; V: TRBV27; D: TRBD1; DNA: TGTGCCAGCAGTTCCCGACTGACAGGGGGAAGATATGGCTACACCTTC; CDR3: CASSSRLTGGRYGYTF
size: -; J: TRBJ1-4; V: TRBV15; D: -; DNA: TGTGCCACCAGCAGAGACAGGGGCGCTAATGAAAAACTGTTTTTT; CDR3: CATSRDRGANEKLFF
size: -; J: TRBJ2-7; V: TRBV7-2; D: -; DNA: TGTGCCAGCAGCCGTAGTGGGCAGGGCGGGCACGAGCAGTACTTC; CDR3: CASSRSGQGGHEQYF
size: -; J: TRBJ2-1; V: TRBV19; D: TRBD1; DNA: TGTGCCAGTAGAACGACAGGGGGTAATTTCAATGAGCAGTTCTTC; CDR3: CASRTTGGNFNEQFF
size: -; J: TRBJ2-5; V: TRBV2; D: -; DNA: TGTGCCAGCAGGGCAAGCGGGCAGGGAGAGACCCAGTACTTC; CDR3: CASRASGQGETQYF
size: -; J: TRBJ2-2; V: TRBV19; D: -; DNA: TGTGCCAGTACCCGGGGAACAAACACCGGGGAGCTGTTTTTT; CDR3: CASTRGTNTGELFF
size: -; J: TRBJ1-5; V: TRBV6-5; D: TRBD1; DNA: TGTGCCAGCAGACCCGGGACAGGGGCGCATCAGCCCCAGCATTTT; CDR3: CASRPGTGAHQPQHF
size: -; J: TRBJ2-7; V: TRBV7-2; D: -; DNA: TGTGCCAGCAGCTTAGCATCGGGCAGGGGTCTGTACGAGCAGTACTTC; CDR3: CASSLASGRGLYEQYF
size: -; J: TRBJ2-3; V: TRBV18; D: -; DNA: TGTGCCAGCTCACCACCGACGGGGGGCCGCACAGATACGCAGTATTTT; CDR3: CASSPPTGGRTDTQYF
size: -; J: TRBJ1-5; V: TRBV9; D: -; DNA: TGTGCCAGCAGCCCCCATACCGGCCAGCCCCAGCATTTT; CDR3: CASSPHTGQPQHF
size: -; J: TRBJ1-4; V: TRBV19; D: TRBD1; DNA: TGTGCCAGTAGTATTGGGGGGACAGCTAATGAAAAACTGTTTTTT; CDR3: CASSIGGTANEKLFF
size: few; J: TRBJ1-1; V: TRBV5-4; D: -; DNA: TGTGCCAGCAGCTTGTTTGGGGCATGGGCCTCCGCGAACACTGAAGCTTTCTTT; CDR3: CASSLFGAWASANTEAFF
size: -; J: TRBJ2-1; V: TRBV5-1; D: TRBD2; DNA: TGCGCCAGCAGCCGGACCGGGGCGCGAGGACTAGGGCCTTACAATGAGCAGTTCTTC; CDR3: CASSRTGARGLGPYNEQFF